This entry describes one TCR beta chain. The antigen remains undetermined. These data originate in a study of early T cells in non-severe SARS-CoV-2 infection. Study-level background: Sequencing of unsorted whole blood was done on bulk RNA, leaving chains unpaired.

Study outcomes and limitations: Database matching using VDJdb favored anti-spike CD8 responses, with private and CD4 specificities left missing.

The library protocol tagged individual cDNA molecules with unique molecular identifiers. TCRdb fed the 5' RACE reads into MiXCR, producing one record per CDR3 protein. Of 100,000 to 120,000 distinct CDR3 sequences in the sample, about 12% were seen once. The CDR3 is 16 amino acids. Germline CDR1 is SGHDT and CDR2 is YYEEEE. Trimming stripped 0 bases from V and 8 bases from J, with 18 bases between. The TCR originated in an adult who was a healthcare worker with PCR-confirmed SARS-CoV-2 infection or an uninfected control (not recorded which). The sample comprised whole blood. The rearrangement joins TRBV5-6 to TRBJ1-5; maybe TRBD1 (5 bases). The CDR3 DNA follows: TGTGCCAGCAGCTTGGGGGTAGCAGGGTGGGAGAAGCCCCAGCATTTT. It codes for CASSLGVAGWEKPQHF.